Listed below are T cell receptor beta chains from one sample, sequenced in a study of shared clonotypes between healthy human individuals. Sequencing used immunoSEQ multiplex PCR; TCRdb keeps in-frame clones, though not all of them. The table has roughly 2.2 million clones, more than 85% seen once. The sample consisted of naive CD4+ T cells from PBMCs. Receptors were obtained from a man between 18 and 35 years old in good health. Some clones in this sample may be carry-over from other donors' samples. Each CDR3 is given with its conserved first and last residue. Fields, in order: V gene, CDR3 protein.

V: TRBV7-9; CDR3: CASSPVRGQFF
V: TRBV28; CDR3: CASSLLPSGANIAKNIQYF
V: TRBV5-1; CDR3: CASSRSGTGSEQYF
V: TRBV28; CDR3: CASSLGTRYEQYF
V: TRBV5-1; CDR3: CASSPLTGANTGELFF
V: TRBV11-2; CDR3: CASSFFAGTSGSDTQYF
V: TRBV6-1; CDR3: CASSEPAGRETQYF
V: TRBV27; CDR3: CASSLPRGLAGDNEQFF
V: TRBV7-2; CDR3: CASSLDLTPAAQYF
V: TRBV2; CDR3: CASSVLAGRSSYNEQFF
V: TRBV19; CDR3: CASSDPGLVILEQFF
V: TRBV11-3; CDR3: CASSFGGGGEQYF
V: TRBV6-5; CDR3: CASSYGGARPDTQYF
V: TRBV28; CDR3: CASSKQGRPGTGELFF
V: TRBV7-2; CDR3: CASSLPGLAGGNEQFF
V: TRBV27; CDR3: CASSLTGFYYGYTF
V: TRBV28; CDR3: CASSPDRYQPQHF
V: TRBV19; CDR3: CASSTGLALAKNIQYF
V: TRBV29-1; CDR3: CSVPDRVQTEAFF
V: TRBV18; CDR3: CASFPTPTSYEQYF
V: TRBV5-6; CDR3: CASRELNQGSPLHF
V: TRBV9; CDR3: CASSGRHTSTDTQYF
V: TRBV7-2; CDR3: CASSLYVSGSYEQYF
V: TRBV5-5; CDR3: CASSLNLDRTNGYTF
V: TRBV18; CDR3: CASSPREDSGNTIYF
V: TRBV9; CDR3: CASSVEPTTDTQYF
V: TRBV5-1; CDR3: CASSRGQGGLSTDTQYF
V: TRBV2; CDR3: CASSIRESTGELFF
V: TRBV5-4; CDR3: CASSLGTNLYEQYF
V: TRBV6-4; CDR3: CASSSLGGWFF
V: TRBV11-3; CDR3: CASSLGSDRVGEQFF
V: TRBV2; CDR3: CASSDKGQGSPYRAFF
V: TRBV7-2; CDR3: CASSFPAGQTAEAFF
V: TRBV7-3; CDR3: CASSPGVTGELFF
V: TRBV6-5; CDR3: CASSGTGGDGYTF
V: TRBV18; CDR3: CASSPRQGWDTEAFF
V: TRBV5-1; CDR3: CASRRGGGNQETQYF
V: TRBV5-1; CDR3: CASSLEAAGNEQFF
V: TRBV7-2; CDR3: CASSLIAGSLGYTF
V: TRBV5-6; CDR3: CASSPEPGSGYTF
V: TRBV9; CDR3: CASSPRATNTGELFF
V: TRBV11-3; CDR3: CASSSIPGLAGELSYEQYF
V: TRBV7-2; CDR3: CASSLVLRNNEQFF
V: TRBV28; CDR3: CASSTPIGDTQYF
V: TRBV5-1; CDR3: CASSLTGQSDEQYF
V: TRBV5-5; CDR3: CASIMSRSGGGTGELFF
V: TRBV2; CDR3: CARAGQGTYYGYTF
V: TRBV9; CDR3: CASSVETRSAYGELFF
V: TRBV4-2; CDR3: CASSQDPSGRQEQYF
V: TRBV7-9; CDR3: CASSLGGRAYNEQFF
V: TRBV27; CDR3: CASSSTEGAGGYTF
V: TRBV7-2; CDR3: CASSADRATNYGYTF
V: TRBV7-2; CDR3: CASSPAAGGVAEQYF
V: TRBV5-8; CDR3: CASSLSRGPARETQYF